This entry is about one T cell receptor (beta chain). Its antigen remains unknown. These data originate in a study of identical twins. Notes on the study in general: The study based its conclusions on cross-sectional statistical analysis and did not follow the same donors. Twin pairs had excess sharing that was weaker in beta out-of-frame sequences.

Germline V lookup: CDR1 SGHTA, CDR2 FQGNSA. Trimming cost V 3 bases and J 6 bases; bases outside gene matches: 6. The CDR3 consists of 15 residues. It was template switching that added a universal primer site, and there were unique molecular identifiers on the cDNA. TCRdb independently ran MiXCR on the 5' RACE reads; one entry per CDR3 protein. The sample records nearly 900,000 distinct CDR3 sequences, 9% to 15% being singletons. The same sample was also studied in work on yellow fever vaccine responses in identical twins.

The chain has TRBV7-2 and TRBJ2-2; 8 nucleotides line up with TRBD2. The specimen sequenced was PBMCs. The source is a woman under 30 in good health. CDR3 protein: CASSLSPGGSGELFF. CDR3 sequence (DNA): TGTGCCAGCAGCTTGAGTCCGGGGGGGTCCGGGGAGCTGTTTTTT.